The 29 T cell receptor beta chains below come from one sample, sequenced in a study of HIV-infected patients and healthy controls. Whole blood was used without fractionation, so all unsorted peripheral T cells were included. Alpha and beta constant-region primers primed reverse transcription of about 0.5 ug RNA. Using multiplexing indices, alpha and beta chain libraries were generated apart by chain-specific third strand synthesis. MiXCR, applied by TCRdb to the 5' RACE reads, yields one record per CDR3 protein. The table lists about 24,000 distinct CDR3 sequences, approximately 9% of them singletons, with about 4% in the top ten. The sequenced material came from blood. The receptor source for this set is an adult in good health.

This clonotype was observed many times. The rearrangement joins TRBV3-1 to TRBJ2-1; D might be TRBD1 (6 bases). This CDR3 has 15 amino acids. CDR1 is LGHDT, CDR2 YNNKEL, per germline (reference sequence). Trimming took 1 base from V and 9 from J, leaving 16 bases between them. The DNA for the CDR3 is TGTGCCAGCAGCCAAGCCGGACAGTACAAGGGTGAGCAGTTCTTC. Translation gives CASSQAGQYKGEQFF.

This clonotype was picked up many times. This chain links TRBV2 with TRBJ2-7; TRBD2 matches 7 bases. In germline, CDR1 is SNHLY, CDR2 FYNNEI. The CDR3 is 12 amino acids. The trim removed 7 bases at V and 11 bases at J, leaving 11 bases unmatched. In DNA form, the CDR3 reads TGTGCCAGCACTGAGGGAGGGAATCGGGAGTACTTC. Translation: CASTEGGNREYF.

The sample holds many counts of this clonotype. The CDR3 bases are TGTGCCAGCAGCGCAGACAGGGGCACCACAGATACGCAGTATTTT. Residues: CASSADRGTTDTQYF. The V and J genes are TRBV7-9 and TRBJ2-3; 8 bases line up with TRBD1. The germline V gene encodes CDR1 SEHNR and CDR2 FQNEAQ (reference sequence). The CDR3 has 15 residues. Trimming cost V 5 bases and J 2 bases; bases outside gene matches: 6.

This clonotype was picked up a small number of times. The chain employs TRBV30 and TRBJ2-7, with 7 bases fitting TRBD2. The CDR3 extends over 15 amino acids. CDR1 and CDR2 from the germline V gene are GTSNPN and SVGIG (reference sequence). Germline trimming cut 1 base from V and 1 base from J; bases unmatched to any gene: 7. CDR3 amino acids: CAWSEPPRGSYEQYF. The CDR3 DNA reads as TGTGCCTGGAGTGAACCCCCGCGGGGGTCCTACGAGCAGTACTTC.

This clonotype was seen ten or more times. The rearrangement joins TRBV5-1 to TRBJ2-5, with 10 nucleotides matching TRBD1. The CDR3 is made up of 16 amino acids. With 1 base clipped from V and 5 bases from J, the junction kept 8 bases outside the gene matches. The germline V gene encodes CDR1 SGHRS and CDR2 YFSETQ. CDR3 residues: CASSLSGTGDSETQYF. The CDR3 nucleotides read TGCGCCAGCAGCTTGTCCGGGACAGGGGATAGCGAGACCCAGTACTTC.

This clonotype occurred many times. This chain links TRBV20-1 with TRBJ1-1, with a possible D match to TRBD1 (6 bases). Trimming pared 1 base from V and 3 bases from J, leaving 12 bases between. CDR3 length equals 14 residues. CDR1 and CDR2 from the germline V gene are DFQATT and SNEGSKA (reference sequence). DNA of the CDR3: TGCAGTGCTAGAGGGGACACGAGGGACACTGAAGCTTTCTTT. This gives the protein CSARGDTRDTEAFF.

In its sample, this clonotype was seen many times. The chain carries TRBV5-1 and TRBJ1-3; D perhaps matches TRBD1 (6 bases). Between the trimmed V and J ends, which lost 3 bases and 0 bases, there was a span of 10 bases. The CDR3 has 15 amino acids. CDR1 and CDR2 (germline): SGHRS, YFSETQ. The CDR3 sequence: CASSSATGSGNTIYF. CDR3 nucleotide sequence: TGCGCCAGCAGCTCGGCGACAGGCTCTGGAAACACCATATATTTT.

This clonotype was counted many times. The chain carries TRBV21-1 and TRBJ2-6; the table's D call, TRBD2, was not checked against the DNA. TRBV21-1 is a pseudogene segment. CDR3 size: 19 residues. The CDR3 nucleotides read TGTGCCAGCAGCACAAAACCGGGACTAGCGAAGGTTGGTGCCAACGTCCTGACTTTC. Translation gives CASSTKPGLAKVGANVLTF.

In its sample, this clonotype was seen many times. J is TRBJ2-3 and V is TRBV7-6; TRBD2 matches 7 bases. This CDR3 is 17 amino acids long. V lost 0 bases, J lost 1 base, and 7 bases stayed unmatched. CDR1 is SGHVS and CDR2 is FNYEAQ in the germline V gene. CDR3 region: CASSLALSGGRTDTQYF. As DNA, the CDR3 is TGTGCCAGCAGCTTAGCGCTGTCGGGGGGTCGCACAGATACGCAGTATTTT.

This clonotype was seen ten or more times. The rearrangement uses TRBV4-3 and TRBJ2-7, with 9 positions matching TRBD1. V trimming: 4 bases; J trimming: 4 bases; junction bases outside the gene matches: 5. The CDR3 contains 14 residues. Germline assignment: CDR1 LGHNA and CDR2 YSLEER. CDR3 sequence: CASSPGTGLYEQYF. The CDR3 nucleotides read TGCGCCAGCAGCCCCGGGACAGGGTTATACGAGCAGTACTTC.

This clonotype occurred many times. The chain carries TRBV30 and TRBJ2-1, with 12 bases matching TRBD2. Germline V gene data show CDR1 as GTSNPN and CDR2 as SVGIG (reference sequence). Germline trimming cut 3 bases from V and 4 bases from J; bases unmatched to any gene: 13. There are 18 residues in the CDR3. CDR3 nucleotide sequence: TGTGCCTGGAGCATGACCGACCAACTAGCGGGGGGATACAATGAGCAGTTCTTC. It specifies CAWSMTDQLAGGYNEQFF. The full variable domain, with the rest looked up from reference TRBV30 and TRBJ2-1, is SQTIHQWPATLVQPVGSPLSLECTVEGTSNPNLYWYRQAAGRGLQLLFYSVGIGQISSEVPQNLSASRPQDRQFILSSKKLLLSDSGFYLCAWSMTDQLAGGYNEQFFGPGTRLTVL.

Note on this clonotype: This may arise from a read error, as a much more abundant clone is one base away. The chain recombines TRBV2 with TRBJ2-3; tentative D call: TRBD2 (6 bases). Germline CDR1 reads SNHLY; CDR2 reads FYNNEI. The V end lost 7 bases, the J end lost 2 bases, and 10 bases lay between the germline ends. The CDR3 has 13 residues. CDR3 nucleotide sequence: TGTGCCAGCATACTAGCCGTCACAGATACGCAGTATTTT. Amino acids: CASILAVTDTQYF.

This clonotype was detected ten times or more. V gene TRBV20-1 combines with J gene TRBJ1-5; D is unresolved. The CDR3 extends over 13 amino acids. Between the trimmed V and J ends, which lost 3 bases and 3 bases, there was a span of 9 bases. Germline V gene sequence: CDR1 DFQATT, CDR2 SNEGSKA (reference sequence). In nucleotides, the CDR3 is TGCAGTGCTAGTGAACAAGCCAATCAGCCCCAGCATTTT. Protein: CSASEQANQPQHF.

In this sample, this clonotype turned up many times. The rearrangement joins TRBV6-2 or TRBV6-3 to TRBJ1-5, with 9 bases lining up with TRBD1. The germline V gene has CDR1 MNHEY and CDR2 SVGEGT. CDR3 length: 15 amino acids. V was pared by 5 bases and J by 9 bases, with 11 bases of the junction left unmatched. This CDR3 is CASSNPGQGVWPQHF. The CDR3 nucleotides read TGTGCCAGCAGTAATCCGGGACAGGGCGTATGGCCCCAGCATTTT.

This clonotype was counted ten times or more. This sequence joins TRBV20-1 and TRBJ2-3, with 7 bases matching TRBD2. V gave up 7 bases and J gave up 3 bases; unmatched junction bases: 10. Germline loops: CDR1 DFQATT, CDR2 SNEGSKA (reference sequence). The CDR3 runs 14 residues. DNA for the CDR3: TGCAGTGACGGGGGGTCCCGGGGGACAGATACGCAGTATTTT. It yields the protein CSDGGSRGTDTQYF.

Here the CDR3 reads CASSLLRLQGALGANVLTF. Here the CDR3 DNA reads TGTGCCAGCAGTTTACTCCGTCTCCAGGGGGCGCTTGGGGCCAACGTCCTGACTTTC. The rearrangement joins TRBV28 to TRBJ2-6; 8 bases align to TRBD1. Germline lookup yields CDR1 MDHEN and CDR2 SYDVKM. This CDR3 spans 19 amino acids. Losses at the gene ends were 2 bases for V and 3 bases for J; bases not matched to a gene: 12.

This clonotype was seen many times. This chain uses TRBV4-2 with TRBJ1-2; D is unresolved. CDR3 length equals 14 residues. Trimming left V 4 bases short and J 2 bases short, with 11 bases between. Germline loops: CDR1 LGHNA, CDR2 YNFKEQ. CDR3 sequence reads: CASSPGAGNYGYTF. For the CDR3, the DNA is TGTGCCAGCAGCCCTGGCGCGGGGAACTATGGCTACACCTTC.

The table lists this clonotype with many counts. The rearrangement uses TRBV13 and TRBJ2-7; 11 bases are shared with TRBD2. The germline V gene encodes CDR1 PRHDT and CDR2 FYEKMQ (reference sequence). CDR3 length: 16 amino acids. With 6 bases clipped from V and 2 bases from J, the junction kept 9 bases outside the gene matches. The CDR3 loop is CASSRRASGGTYEQYF. CDR3 nucleotide sequence: TGTGCCAGCAGTAGACGGGCTAGCGGGGGGACCTACGAGCAGTACTTC.

This clonotype was observed at least ten times. J is TRBJ2-7 and V is TRBV6-6; 8 bases are a match to TRBD1. Trimming cost V 7 bases and J 2 bases; bases outside gene matches: 4. This CDR3 has 13 residues. Germline V gene sequence: CDR1 MNHNY, CDR2 SVGAGI (reference sequence). The CDR3 coding sequence is TGTGCCAGCAAGTCAGGGGGCCCCTACGAGCAGTACTTC. Translation gives CASKSGGPYEQYF.

This clonotype was picked up many times. The V gene is TRBV7-2, the J gene TRBJ2-1; D unresolved. Germline assignment: CDR1 SGHTA and CDR2 FQGNSA. CDR3 length: 17 residues. V gave up 1 base and J gave up 2 bases, with 15 bases separating them. CDR3 amino acids: CASSLESVLLAYNEQFF. For the CDR3, the DNA is TGTGCCAGCAGCTTAGAGTCGGTCCTACTTGCCTACAATGAGCAGTTCTTC.

The chain is built from TRBV19 and TRBJ1-4, with 7 bases fitting TRBD1. The CDR3 spans 17 residues. After removal of 3 bases from V and 0 bases from J, the junction contained 7 bases not matched to a gene. Germline V gene sequence: CDR1 LNHDA, CDR2 SQIVND (reference sequence). The CDR3 protein is CASSIGAGTATNEKLFF. Written as DNA, the CDR3 is TGTGCCAGTAGTATCGGGGCAGGGACAGCAACTAATGAAAAACTGTTTTTT.

The chain carries TRBV7-2 and TRBJ1-2, with a weak D call TRBD1 (6 bases). The CDR3 sequence is 15 residues long. Germline assignment: CDR1 SGHTA and CDR2 FQGNSA. The V end was cut by 4 bases, the J end by 4 bases, with 16 bases between. For the CDR3, the DNA is TGTGCCAGCAGCTCCCGAGGGGGGGCCGCCTATGGCTACACCTTC. Its protein product is CASSSRGGAAYGYTF. Using reference TRBV7-2 and TRBJ1-2 for the parts outside the CDR3, the full variable domain is GAGVSQSPSNKVTEKGKDVELRCDPISGHTALYWYRQSLGQGLEFLIYFQGNSAPDKSGLPSDRFSAERTGGSVSTLTIQRTQQEDSAVYLCASSSRGGAAYGYTFGSGTRLTVV.

By its share, this clonotype is medium-sized. As DNA, the CDR3 is TGTGCCATTCCCGGGACAGTCGGGGGCGAGCAGTTCTTC. Its translation is CAIPGTVGGEQFF. This chain links TRBV10-3 with TRBJ2-1, with a tentative D call TRBD1 (7 bases). The CDR3 is 13 amino acids. V lost 9 bases to trimming and J lost 10 bases, with 19 bases between them. Germline-derived CDR1 and CDR2 are ENHRY and SYGVKD.

The chain is built from TRBV4-2 and TRBJ2-2, with TRBD1 identical over 8 bases. Germline V gene data show CDR1 as LGHNA and CDR2 as YNFKEQ. After removal of 4 bases from V and 5 bases from J, the junction contained 3 bases not matched to a gene. The CDR3 covers 14 residues. This CDR3 reads CASSRDRSTGELFF. The CDR3 nucleotides read TGTGCCAGCAGCCGGGACAGGTCAACCGGGGAGCTGTTTTTT.

This clonotype was observed at least ten times. V usage is TRBV11-1 and J usage is TRBJ2-2; D might be TRBD1 (6 bases). Per the germline V gene, CDR1 is SGHAT and CDR2 is FQDESV (reference sequence). Trimming pared 5 bases from V and 4 bases from J, leaving 23 bases between. There are 18 residues in the CDR3. CDR3 amino acids: CASSHPRQAYEGTGELFF. The CDR3 DNA sequence: TGTGCCAGCAGCCATCCGAGACAGGCATACGAGGGCACCGGGGAGCTGTTTTTT.

This clonotype was counted many times. The V gene is TRBV20-1, the J gene TRBJ2-3; tentative D call: TRBD2 (6 bases). CDR3 length equals 13 residues. Germline CDR1 reads DFQATT; CDR2 reads SNEGSKA (reference sequence). The CDR3 loop is CSGTEPGADTQYF. In DNA, the CDR3 is TGCAGCGGCACTGAACCGGGAGCAGATACGCAGTATTTT.

This clonotype was counted at least ten times. This chain uses TRBV25-1 with TRBJ2-6; no definite D call. Germline values: CDR1 MGHDK, CDR2 SYGVNS. The CDR3 runs to 15 residues. Trimming stripped 5 bases from V and 0 bases from J, with 8 bases between. CDR3 protein: CASSTSSSGANVLTF. The CDR3 nucleotides are TGTGCCAGCAGTACGAGCTCCTCTGGGGCCAACGTCCTGACTTTC.

This clonotype is classed as medium-sized. This chain joins TRBV30 and TRBJ2-7; 8 bases agree with TRBD2. V dropped 0 bases and J dropped 1; count of bases not matched to a gene: 8. The CDR3 is made up of 16 amino acids. Germline CDR1 and CDR2: GTSNPN and SVGIG (reference sequence). The DNA of the CDR3 is TGTGCCTGGAGTGTACACCGTAGCGGGGATTCCTACGAGCAGTACTTC. Its protein is CAWSVHRSGDSYEQYF. The variable domain in full, with the rest retrieved from reference TRBV30 and TRBJ2-7, is SQTIHQWPATLVQPVGSPLSLECTVEGTSNPNLYWYRQAAGRGLQLLFYSVGIGQISSEVPQNLSASRPQDRQFILSSKKLLLSDSGFYLCAWSVHRSGDSYEQYFGPGTRLTVT.

Sample share makes this clonotype medium-sized. The J gene is TRBJ2-5, the V gene TRBV6-1, with 10 bases that match TRBD1. Germline V gene sequence: CDR1 MNHNS, CDR2 SASEGT. The length of the CDR3 is 16 residues. V shed 7 bases and J 4 bases; nucleotides not matched to a gene: 12. The CDR3 DNA is TGTGCCAGCACCGAGGTGGACAGGGGGTGGAGAGAGACCCAGTACTTC. Translating gives CASTEVDRGWRETQYF.